The source of this T cell receptor beta chain is a study of blood T cell repertoires in COVID-19. Study details: Samples taken during acute and convalescent COVID-19 were collected in the United States, Italy and Spain.

Using immunoSEQ multiplex PCR, the repertoire was profiled, and TCRdb retains in-frame clones only, with some absent. Here the sample spans 20,000 to 25,000 clones, around 80% being singletons. Sequencing was carried out using peripheral blood. This receptor was obtained from a man in his fifties or sixties with active COVID-19.

CDR3 sequence (DNA): TGTGCCAGCAGTTACTCGACACCGGAAGCTTTCTTT. This encodes CASSYSTPEAFF. V gene TRBV6-6 combines with J gene TRBJ1-1; D is undetermined. Between the trimmed V and J ends, which lost 0 bases and 8 bases, there was a span of 7 bases. CDR3 length: 12 amino acids. CDR1 MNHNY and CDR2 SVGAGI come from the germline V gene (reference sequence).